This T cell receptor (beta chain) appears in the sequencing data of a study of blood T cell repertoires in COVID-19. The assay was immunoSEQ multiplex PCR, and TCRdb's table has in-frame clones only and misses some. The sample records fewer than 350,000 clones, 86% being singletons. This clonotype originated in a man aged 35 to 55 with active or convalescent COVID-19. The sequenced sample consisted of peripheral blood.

CDR3 sequence: CASSNRGDSPLHF. The CDR3 DNA reads TGTGCCAGCAGTAACAGGGGGGACTCACCCCTCCACTTT. This sequence joins TRBV28 and TRBJ1-6, with TRBD1 matching 8 bases. From germline, CDR1 is MDHEN and CDR2 SYDVKM. J gave up 10 bases and V 5 bases, and 4 bases lay outside the gene matches. The CDR3 totals 13 residues.